Each of the 13 T cell receptor beta chains below was sequenced from the same sample in a study of blood T cell repertoires in COVID-19. Method: immunoSEQ multiplex PCR; TCRdb's copy keeps in-frame clones and lacks some. The repertoire has 140,000 to 150,000 clones, roughly 81% of them found once; the top ten carry approximately 9.2%. Sequenced material: peripheral blood. These receptors originate from a human donor with acute or convalescent COVID-19. The donor label of this sample is uncertain.

The chain links TRBV7-9 to TRBJ1-1, with a weak D call TRBD1 (5 bases). The CDR3 has 15 residues. V was shortened by 3 bases and J by 7 bases, with 18 bases between the two germline ends. Per germline, CDR1 SEHNR and CDR2 FQNEAQ (reference sequence). Written as DNA, the CDR3 is TGTGCCAGCAGCTTTCCTCTGGTGAGGGGAGGTGAAGCTTTCTTT. Its translation is CASSFPLVRGGEAFF.

The gene calls are TRBV5-1 and TRBJ2-7; D is perhaps TRBD1 (5 bases). V was clipped by 1 base and J by 0 bases, with 14 bases between them. Looked up from germline, CDR1 is SGHRS and CDR2 is YFSETQ. The CDR3 runs to 16 residues. The CDR3 spells CASSLTRDRDSYEQYF. In nucleotides, the CDR3 is TGCGCCAGCAGCTTGACCAGGGATAGGGACTCCTACGAGCAGTACTTC.

The rearrangement joins TRBV30 to TRBJ1-2; 10 bases map to TRBD1. The CDR3 has 13 amino acids. V trimming: 3 bases; J trimming: 6 bases; junction bases outside the gene matches: 4. The germline V gene encodes CDR1 GTSNPN and CDR2 SVGIG (reference sequence). CDR3 amino acids: CAWSRDRGHGYTF. The CDR3, as DNA: TGTGCCTGGAGCCGAGACAGGGGGCATGGCTACACCTTC.

The V gene is TRBV2, the J gene TRBJ1-4, with 8 bases aligning to TRBD1. V shed 6 bases and J 5 bases; nucleotides not matched to a gene: 8. CDR3 length: 15 residues. In germline, CDR1 is SNHLY, CDR2 FYNNEI. This CDR3 reads CASRRYRGGNEKLFF. CDR3 in DNA: TGTGCCAGCAGACGCTACAGGGGGGGAAATGAAAAACTGTTTTTT.

This chain uses TRBV19 with TRBJ1-2; 12 bases fit TRBD1. The CDR3 is 15 residues long. The germline CDR1 and CDR2 sequences are LNHDA and SQIVND (reference sequence). With 5 bases clipped from V and 6 bases from J, the junction kept 7 bases outside the gene matches. In nucleotides, the CDR3 is TGTGCCAGTAGTCCCCGGGACAGGGGGCATCATGGCTACACCTTC. It specifies CASSPRDRGHHGYTF.

The chain uses TRBV4-1 and TRBJ1-4; tentative D call: TRBD1 (5 bases). CDR3 size: 17 residues. Germline CDR1 MGHRA, CDR2 YSYEKL. V lost 3 bases to trimming and J lost 4 bases, with 18 bases between them. CDR3 amino acids: CASSQTMQGWGNEKLFF. In DNA, the CDR3 is TGCGCCAGCAGCCAGACCATGCAGGGTTGGGGTAATGAAAAACTGTTTTTT.

This chain joins TRBV24-1 and TRBJ2-1; 7 bases fit TRBD1. Germline CDR1 reads KGHDR; CDR2 reads SFDVKD. Trimming at V came to 4 bases and at J to 4 bases, leaving 3 bases not matched to a gene. The length of the CDR3 is 14 residues. The CDR3 loop reads CATSDMTGYNEQFF. CDR3 sequence (DNA): TGTGCCACCAGTGACATGACAGGGTACAATGAGCAGTTCTTC.

This clone was detected only once. This chain uses TRBV30 with TRBJ1-6, with TRBD1 identical over 12 bases. The trim removed 2 bases at V and 13 bases at J, leaving 9 bases unmatched. CDR1 GTSNPN and CDR2 SVGIG come from the germline V gene (reference sequence). The CDR3 is 15 amino acids. The CDR3, as DNA: TGTGCCTGGAGTTTACCCGGGACAGGGGGCAAGCCCCTCCACTTT. It is translated as CAWSLPGTGGKPLHF.

The chain recombines TRBV30 with TRBJ2-2, with D perhaps matching TRBD1 (6 bases). Per germline, CDR1 GTSNPN and CDR2 SVGIG (reference sequence). This CDR3 region has 14 residues. V was shortened by 2 bases and J by 6 bases, with 13 bases between the two germline ends. The CDR3 nucleotides read TGTGCCTGGAGTACCGGGACAACGGCCGGGGAGCTGTTTTTT. It specifies CAWSTGTTAGELFF.

The rearrangement uses TRBV20-1 and TRBJ1-1; D remains ambiguous. V lost 2 bases to trimming and J lost 5 bases, with 6 bases between them. The CDR3 has 11 amino acids. Germline values: CDR1 DFQATT, CDR2 SNEGSKA (reference sequence). CDR3 nucleotides: TGCAGTGCTAGACAGCGGACTGAAGCTTTCTTT. Encoded protein: CSARQRTEAFF.

The gene calls are TRBV30 and TRBJ1-5; no definite D call. The CDR3 spans 13 residues. The germline CDR1 and CDR2 sequences are GTSNPN and SVGIG (reference sequence). Trimming stripped 2 bases from V and 0 bases from J, with 5 bases between. CDR3 in DNA: TGTGCCTGGAGTCTCGGTAGCAATCAGCCCCAGCATTTT. Amino acid sequence: CAWSLGSNQPQHF.

The CDR3 DNA sequence: TGTGCCAGTAGTCACGGGGGCACTGAAGCTTTCTTT. Translation gives CASSHGGTEAFF. J is TRBJ1-1 and V is TRBV19; a weak D match, TRBD1 (5 bases). CDR3 length: 12 amino acids. Deletions cut 5 bases from V and 4 bases from J, with 8 bases between. The germline V gene has CDR1 LNHDA and CDR2 SQIVND (reference sequence).

The chain joins TRBV14 to TRBJ1-2; D unresolved. Between the trimmed V and J ends, which lost 0 bases and 8 bases, there was a span of 13 bases. Germline CDR1 SGHDN, CDR2 FVKESK. CDR3 length: 14 residues. CDR3 bases: TGTGCCAGCAGCCAAGAAAGGAGGGCTGGGGGCTACACCTTC. Encoded protein: CASSQERRAGGYTF.